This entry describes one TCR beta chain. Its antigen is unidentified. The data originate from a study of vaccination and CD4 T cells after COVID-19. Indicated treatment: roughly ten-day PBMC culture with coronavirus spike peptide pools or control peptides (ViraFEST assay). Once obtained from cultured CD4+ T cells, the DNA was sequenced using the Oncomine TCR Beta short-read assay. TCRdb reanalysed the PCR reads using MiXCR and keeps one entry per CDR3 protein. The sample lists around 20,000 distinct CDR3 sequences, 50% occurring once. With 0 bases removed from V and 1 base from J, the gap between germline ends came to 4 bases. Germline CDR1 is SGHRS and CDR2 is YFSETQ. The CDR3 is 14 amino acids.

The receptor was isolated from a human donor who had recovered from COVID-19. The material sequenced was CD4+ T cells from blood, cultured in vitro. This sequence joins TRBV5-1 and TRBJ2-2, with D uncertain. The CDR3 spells CASSLEGNTGELFF. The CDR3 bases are TGCGCCAGCAGCTTGGAGGGGAACACCGGGGAGCTGTTTTTT.